This TCR beta chain originates from a study of control samples from healthy donors and cancer patients. Sequencing used immunoSEQ multiplex PCR; TCRdb keeps in-frame clones, though not all of them. There are about 120,000 clones in the sample; roughly nine tenths occur only once, and less than 1.5% lies in the top ten. CDR3 length: 14 amino acids. V was trimmed by 7 bases and J by 0 bases, leaving 12 bases between them. Germline CDR1 and CDR2: LNHDA and SQIVND (reference sequence). This clonotype was sampled from a woman aged 50 to 60 with colorectal cancer. The sequenced sample consisted of PBMCs. The J gene is TRBJ1-1, the V gene TRBV19, with D maybe TRBD1 (5 bases). The CDR3 spells CASNGGRVNTEAFF. DNA for the CDR3: TGTGCCAGTAATGGGGGACGAGTGAACACTGAAGCTTTCTTT.